The source of this T cell receptor beta chain is a study of T cells in Graves' hyperthyroidism and ophthalmopathy. The CDR3 regions of TCR beta were amplified from RNA transcripts. HTBI primers were used for first-round RT-PCR of the TCR CDR3. In TCRdb, the multiplex PCR reads were re-called with MiXCR into one record per CDR3 protein. The sample holds 660,000 or so distinct CDR3 sequences, 45% seen once. Concerning this clonotype itself: Its antigen is unknown.

Exclusion criteria comprised uncontrolled infection, other autoimmune disease, pregnancy or lactation. Orbital computed tomography, thyroid ultrasound, serum thyroxine and TRAb, and clinical symptoms together informed the diagnoses. Study findings and constraints: Stable hyperthyroidism and ophthalmopathy were separated using 13 V-J signatures. Among thyroid clonotypes expanded above 0.001, most also appeared in blood.

The CDR3 runs to 15 residues. J was trimmed by 2 bases and V by 4 bases; bases with no gene match: 4. Germline V gene sequence: CDR1 SQVTM, CDR2 ANQGSEA. The chain joins TRBV29-1 to TRBJ2-3, with TRBD2 matching 12 bases. The sample comprised peripheral blood or thyroid tissue (not recorded which). The source is an adult man with Graves' disease, either hyperthyroidism or ophthalmopathy (not recorded which). CDR3 region: CSVGTSGRPTDTQYF. The CDR3 DNA is TGCAGCGTTGGAACTAGCGGGAGGCCCACAGATACGCAGTATTTT.